Below are 3 T cell receptor beta chains sequenced from a single sample in a study of blood T cell repertoires in COVID-19. Assay used: immunoSEQ multiplex PCR; TCRdb lists only in-frame clones, some missing. The table lists about 170,000 clones, approximately 74% of them singletons, with under 3.5% in the top ten. The sample taken for sequencing was peripheral blood. These receptors came from a woman aged 80 or over with acute or convalescent COVID-19.

The V gene is TRBV6-6, the J gene TRBJ2-7; D uncertain. This CDR3 region has 14 residues. Germline CDR1 reads MNHNY; CDR2 reads SVGAGI (reference sequence). V lost 2 bases to trimming and J lost 2 bases, with 10 bases between them. CDR3 DNA sequence: TGTGCCAGCAGTTACGCTACAGCCCCCTACGAGCAGTACTTC. Its protein is CASSYATAPYEQYF.

The rearrangement links TRBV28 to TRBJ2-3; 7 positions match TRBD2. This CDR3 spans 13 amino acids. Germline loops: CDR1 MDHEN, CDR2 SYDVKM. The junction had 7 bases not matched to a gene; V was cut back by 6 bases and J by 7 bases. The CDR3 here is CASRGGGPNTQYF. In DNA form, the CDR3 reads TGTGCCAGCAGGGGGGGAGGGCCAAATACGCAGTATTTT.

This clone was seen a few times. The chain joins TRBV11-2 to TRBJ1-1; D uncertain. Trimming shortened V by 3 bases and J by 4 bases, and 9 bases separated the two germline ends. The germline V gene has CDR1 SGHAT and CDR2 FQNNGV. The CDR3 sequence is 13 residues long. Written as DNA, the CDR3 is TGTGCCAGCAGCTTCGACTCGGGCACTGAAGCTTTCTTT. It yields the protein CASSFDSGTEAFF.